This T cell receptor (beta chain) was profiled in a study of graft-versus-host responses after intestinal transplantation. Repertoires were generated with immunoSEQ multiplex PCR, while TCRdb's copy carries only in-frame clones and drops some. The sample holds roughly 89,000 clones, around 91% seen once. In regard to this clone: Its antigen remains unidentified.

With 8 bases removed from V and 6 bases from J, the gap between germline ends came to 17 bases. The germline gives CDR1 MNHNS, CDR2 SASEGT. The CDR3 loop spans 13 amino acids. The clonotype originates from a human donor who received an intestinal transplant. The sequenced sample was unstimulated CD4+ T cells sorted from spleen or lymph node cells, obtained before intestinal transplant. The chain employs TRBV6-1 and TRBJ2-7; D might be TRBD2 (6 bases). This chain's CDR3 is CASAEGGVIEQYF. CDR3 sequence (DNA): TGTGCCAGCGCCGAGGGCGGGGTGATCGAGCAGTACTTC.